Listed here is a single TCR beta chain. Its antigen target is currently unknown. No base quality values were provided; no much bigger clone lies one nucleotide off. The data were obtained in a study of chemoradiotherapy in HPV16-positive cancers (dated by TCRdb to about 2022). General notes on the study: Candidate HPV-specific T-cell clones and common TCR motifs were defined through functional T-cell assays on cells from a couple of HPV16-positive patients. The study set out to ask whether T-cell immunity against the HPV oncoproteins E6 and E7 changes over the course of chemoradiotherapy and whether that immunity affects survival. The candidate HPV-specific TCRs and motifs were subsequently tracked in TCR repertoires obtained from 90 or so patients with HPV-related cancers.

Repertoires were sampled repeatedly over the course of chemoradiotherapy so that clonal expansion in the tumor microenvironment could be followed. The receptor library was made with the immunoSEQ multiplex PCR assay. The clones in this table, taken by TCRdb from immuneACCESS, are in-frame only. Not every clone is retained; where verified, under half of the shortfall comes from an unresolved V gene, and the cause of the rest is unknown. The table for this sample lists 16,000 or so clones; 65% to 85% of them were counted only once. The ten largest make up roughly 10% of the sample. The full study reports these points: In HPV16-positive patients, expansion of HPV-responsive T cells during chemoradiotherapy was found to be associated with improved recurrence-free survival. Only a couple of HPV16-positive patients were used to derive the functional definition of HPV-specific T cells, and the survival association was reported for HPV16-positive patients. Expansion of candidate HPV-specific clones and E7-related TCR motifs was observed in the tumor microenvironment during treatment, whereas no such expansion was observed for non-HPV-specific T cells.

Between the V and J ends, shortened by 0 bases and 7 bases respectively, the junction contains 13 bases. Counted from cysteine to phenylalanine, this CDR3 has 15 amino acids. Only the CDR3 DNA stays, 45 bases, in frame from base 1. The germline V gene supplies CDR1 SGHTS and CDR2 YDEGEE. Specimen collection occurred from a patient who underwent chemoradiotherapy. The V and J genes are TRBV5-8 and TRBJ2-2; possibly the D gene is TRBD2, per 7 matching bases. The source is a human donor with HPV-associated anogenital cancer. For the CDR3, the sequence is CASSLAGGPSGELFF. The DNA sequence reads TGTGCCAGCAGCTTGGCGGGGGGCCCAAGCGGGGAGCTGTTTTTT.